Presented here are 27 T cell receptor beta chains from one specimen sequenced in a study of T cells in Graves' hyperthyroidism and ophthalmopathy. RNA transcripts yielded amplified TCR beta CDR3 regions. HTBI primers were used for first-round RT-PCR of the TCR CDR3. TCRdb re-called the multiplex PCR reads through MiXCR, storing one row per CDR3 protein. Of around 600,000 distinct CDR3 sequences in the sample, 14% are singletons; the top ten hold roughly 7%. Sequenced input: blood. The receptors originated from a woman aged 18-30 years with Graves' ophthalmopathy.

This clonotype was found a few times. This CDR3 is CASSNSGTAEAFF. CDR3 nucleotide sequence: TGTGCCAGCTCCAATTCAGGGACCGCTGAAGCTTTCTTT. V gene TRBV6-1 combines with J gene TRBJ1-1; a weak D match, TRBD1 (5 bases). Germline V gene data show CDR1 as MNHNS and CDR2 as SASEGT. Trimming shortened V by 8 bases and J by 6 bases, and 16 bases separated the two germline ends. CDR3 length: 13 residues.

This clonotype was seen more than once but under ten times. The rearrangement links TRBV15 to TRBJ1-1; D call uncertain. From germline, CDR1 is LNHNV and CDR2 YYDKDF (reference sequence). The CDR3 sequence is 19 residues long. V shed 0 bases and J shed 0 bases, with 20 bases lying between them. Written as DNA, the CDR3 is TGTGCCACCAGCAGAGATTTTAGGGAATGGCCTGCGATGAACACTGAAGCTTTCTTT. It encodes CATSRDFREWPAMNTEAFF.

The chain employs TRBV20-1 and TRBJ2-7; D gene uncertain. The CDR3 sequence is 16 residues long. CDR1 is DFQATT, CDR2 SNEGSKA, per germline (reference sequence). V was pared by 1 base and J by 0 bases, with 16 bases between. Written as DNA, the CDR3 is TGCAGTGCTAGAGTTCCCTCCTACGACGGCTCCTACGAGCAGTACTTC. Its protein is CSARVPSYDGSYEQYF.

There are many counts of this clonotype. The genes are TRBV11-3 and TRBJ2-3; D unresolved. The V and J ends lost 7 bases and 1 base respectively, with 12 bases between them. CDR1 and CDR2 (germline): SGHNT, YENEEA. This CDR3 contains 14 residues. The CDR3: CASTYTRGTDTQYF. The CDR3 DNA is TGTGCCAGCACCTACACCCGAGGCACAGATACGCAGTATTTT.

This clonotype showed up many times. This chain joins TRBV3-1 and TRBJ1-5; TRBD1 agrees at 10 bases. The CDR3 contains 16 residues. With V trimmed by 0 bases and J by 5 bases, 4 bases remained unmatched. Germline loops: CDR1 LGHDT, CDR2 YNNKEL (reference sequence). In nucleotides, the CDR3 is TGTGCCAGCAGCCAAGAGACAGGGGGCGCCGATCAGCCCCAGCATTTT. Protein sequence: CASSQETGGADQPQHF.

This clonotype came up many times. The CDR3 DNA reads TGTGCCAGCAGCTTGCATGAGAGAGCGACAGATACGCAGTATTTT. Its translation is CASSLHERATDTQYF. This sequence joins TRBV5-6 and TRBJ2-3; no firm D call. Trimming left V 1 base short and J 3 bases short, with 12 bases between. CDR3 length: 15 residues. Germline V lookup: CDR1 SGHDT, CDR2 YYEEEE.

This clonotype was observed many times. The chain links TRBV28 to TRBJ2-3; D gene unclear. V lost 1 base to trimming and J lost 9 bases, with 5 bases between them. The CDR3 runs to 11 residues. Germline values: CDR1 MDHEN, CDR2 SYDVKM. In DNA form, the CDR3 reads TGTGCCAGCAGTTTATTGCGGACGCAGTATTTT. This gives the protein CASSLLRTQYF.

This clonotype was seen repeatedly, ten times or more. The genes are TRBV28 and TRBJ1-6; 7 bases line up with TRBD1. Looked up from germline, CDR1 is MDHEN and CDR2 is SYDVKM. The CDR3 is 14 amino acids. The V gene end was trimmed by 11 bases and the J gene end by 3 bases; junction bases not matched to a gene: 7. CDR3 nucleotide sequence: TGTGCCGTACCAACAGGGGACTATAATTCACCCCTCCACTTT. Residues: CAVPTGDYNSPLHF.

In its sample, this clonotype was seen many times. This sequence joins TRBV12-3 or TRBV12-4 and TRBJ2-7; 9 bases match TRBD1. The CDR3 sequence is 15 residues long. The V segment lost 1 base and the J segment 2 bases; nucleotides outside the gene matches: 3. CDR3 coding DNA: TGTGCCAGCAGTTTAGGACAGGGGGAGGCCTACGAGCAGTACTTC. Translated, it gives CASSLGQGEAYEQYF.

This clonotype has at least ten counts. The chain combines TRBV6-1 with TRBJ2-2; tentative D call: TRBD2 (6 bases). CDR1 is MNHNS and CDR2 is SASEGT in the germline V gene. The CDR3 length is 15 residues. The V and J ends lost 6 bases and 6 bases respectively, with 17 bases between them. CDR3 in amino acids: CASRTGTGGAGELFF. In nucleotides, the CDR3 is TGTGCCAGCAGAACCGGGACTGGAGGCGCCGGGGAGCTGTTTTTT.

This clonotype has more than one count but fewer than ten. The chain carries TRBV4-1 and TRBJ1-5, with a possible D match to TRBD1 (5 bases). The germline CDR1 and CDR2 sequences are MGHRA and YSYEKL. The CDR3 is 14 residues long. V shed 2 bases and J shed 6 bases, with 11 bases lying between them. The CDR3 region is CASSQPGAGQPQHF. The CDR3, as DNA: TGCGCCAGCAGCCAACCCGGGGCTGGTCAGCCCCAGCATTTT.

The chain is built from TRBV29-1 and TRBJ2-7; possibly TRBD1 for D (6 bases). This CDR3 has 13 amino acids. The V end lost 3 bases, the J end lost 0 bases, and 9 bases lay between the germline ends. The V gene's germline CDR1 is SQVTM and CDR2 ANQGSEA. The CDR3 loop is CSVDRGSSYEQYF. Written as DNA, the CDR3 is TGCAGCGTTGACAGGGGCAGCTCCTACGAGCAGTACTTC.

This chain uses TRBV5-1 with TRBJ2-7; the match to TRBD1 covers 9 bases. V trimming: 0 bases; J trimming: 4 bases; junction bases outside the gene matches: 8. Per germline, CDR1 SGHRS and CDR2 YFSETQ. CDR3 length: 16 amino acids. CDR3 amino acids: CASSLAGTGPGYEQYF. The CDR3, as DNA: TGCGCCAGCAGCTTGGCCGGGACAGGGCCAGGATACGAGCAGTACTTC.

This clonotype was seen many times. The chain carries TRBV9 and TRBJ2-7; D call uncertain. Germline CDR1 is SGDLS and CDR2 is YYNGEE. Trimming pared 0 bases from V and 0 bases from J, leaving 10 bases between. The CDR3 runs to 15 residues. CDR3 residues: CASSVDIGLSYEQYF. CDR3 DNA: TGTGCCAGCAGCGTAGATATTGGGCTCTCCTACGAGCAGTACTTC.

This clonotype was seen a few times. The chain has TRBV7-3 and TRBJ2-1; 11 nucleotides agree with TRBD2. Germline V gene lookup returns CDR1 SGHTA and CDR2 FQGTGA. J lost 9 bases, V lost 5 bases, and 9 bases had no gene match. CDR3 size: 15 residues. CDR3 amino acids: CASSQGVAGGGEQFF. In DNA, the CDR3 is TGTGCCAGCAGCCAAGGGGTAGCGGGAGGGGGTGAGCAGTTCTTC.

This clonotype was seen many times. V is TRBV18 and J is TRBJ2-5, with a possible D match to TRBD1 (6 bases). CDR1 is KGHSH, CDR2 LQKENI, per germline. V lost 3 bases, J lost 4 bases, and 18 bases lay in between. The CDR3 covers 16 residues. The CDR3 coding sequence is TGTGCCAGCTCACCTATATTGGACAGTTTGGGAGAGACCCAGTACTTC. The encoded protein is CASSPILDSLGETQYF.

This clonotype occurred many times. This sequence joins TRBV18 and TRBJ1-1; D is undetermined. Germline CDR1 KGHSH, CDR2 LQKENI. The V end was cut by 8 bases, the J end by 1 base, with 14 bases between. This CDR3 is 14 amino acids long. The chain's CDR3 is CASPSSRANTEAFF. The DNA for the CDR3 is TGTGCCAGCCCCTCGAGTAGGGCGAACACTGAAGCTTTCTTT.

The table lists this clonotype with many counts. The rearrangement uses TRBV4-1 and TRBJ1-1; no clear D. Per the germline V gene, CDR1 is MGHRA and CDR2 is YSYEKL. Trimming removed 1 base from V and 0 bases from J, with 9 bases in between. This CDR3 has 15 residues. CDR3 residues: CASSQVPALNTEAFF. As DNA, the CDR3 is TGCGCCAGCAGCCAAGTGCCAGCCCTGAACACTGAAGCTTTCTTT.

This clonotype was detected ten times or more. The genes are TRBV2 and TRBJ2-3; 14 bases match TRBD2. CDR3 length: 18 amino acids. Germline CDR1 SNHLY, CDR2 FYNNEI. The junction had 8 bases not matched to a gene; V was cut back by 3 bases and J by 3 bases. Here the CDR3 DNA reads TGTGCCAGCAGTGAGGAGGGGACTAGCGGGAGACGGACAGATACGCAGTATTTT. Its protein is CASSEEGTSGRRTDTQYF. The whole variable domain, filled in from reference TRBV2 and TRBJ2-3, reads EPEVTQTPSHQVTQMGQEVILRCVPISNHLYFYWYRQILGQKVEFLVSFYNNEISEKSEIFDDQFSVERPDGSNFTLKIRSTKLEDSAMYFCASSEEGTSGRRTDTQYFGPGTRLTVL.

This chain uses TRBV19 with TRBJ2-1; 13 bases align to TRBD2. J gave up 6 bases and V 5 bases, and 7 bases lay outside the gene matches. The CDR3 spans 16 residues. Germline V gene sequence: CDR1 LNHDA, CDR2 SQIVND (reference sequence). The DNA for the CDR3 is TGTGCCAGTAGTGGGGTGACTAGCGGGAGGATCAATGAGCAGTTCTTC. This codes for CASSGVTSGRINEQFF.

This clonotype has a handful of counts. With a much larger clone just one base away, this may be a read error. The chain carries TRBV5-1 and TRBJ1-1; the D gene is possibly TRBD1 (6 bases). The CDR3 is 14 residues long. V lost 6 bases to trimming and J lost 6 bases, with 18 bases between them. Germline V lookup: CDR1 SGHRS, CDR2 YFSETQ. The CDR3 spells CASTGGASDAEAFF. The CDR3 DNA is TGCGCCAGCACGGGGGGCGCTTCGGACGCTGAAGCTTTCTTT.

A few counts support this clonotype. This chain links TRBV3-1 with TRBJ2-7; TRBD2 is a possible D gene (5 bases). Germline V lookup: CDR1 LGHDT, CDR2 YNNKEL (reference sequence). V lost 6 bases and J lost 9, with 30 bases in between. This CDR3 has 17 amino acids. The DNA of the CDR3 is TGTGCCAGCAGTGCACAGCCCGGACTCACTCTCCTGGGTGGGCAGTACTTC. Protein sequence: CASSAQPGLTLLGGQYF.

In its sample, this clonotype was seen once. The chain links TRBV5-5 to TRBJ1-1; D unresolved. Germline V gives CDR1 SGHKS, CDR2 YYEKEE (reference sequence). Trimming pared 1 base from V and 0 bases from J, leaving 10 bases between. This CDR3 is 15 amino acids long. The CDR3 nucleotides read TGTGCCAGCAGCTTGTCACAGAGTATGAACACTGAAGCTTTCTTT. This translates into CASSLSQSMNTEAFF.

This clonotype was counted at least ten times. V gene TRBV5-1 combines with J gene TRBJ1-1; the D gene is possibly TRBD1 (5 bases). The CDR3 is 15 amino acids. The germline CDR1 and CDR2 sequences are SGHRS and YFSETQ. V shed 0 bases and J shed 5 bases, with 14 bases lying between them. This CDR3 is CASSLDGGGETEAFF. In nucleotides, the CDR3 is TGCGCCAGCAGCTTGGACGGGGGAGGGGAAACTGAAGCTTTCTTT.

V and J are TRBV6-6 and TRBJ1-3; D is unresolved. CDR3 length: 21 residues. The germline V and J ends were trimmed by 1 base and 0 bases, with 25 bases remaining between them. Germline CDR1 MNHNY, CDR2 SVGAGI (reference sequence). The CDR3 region is CASSYWESGERLFCSGNTIYF. CDR3 sequence (DNA): TGTGCCAGCAGTTACTGGGAGTCCGGGGAGCGGCTGTTCTGCTCTGGAAACACCATATATTTT.

The sample holds many counts of this clonotype. This sequence joins TRBV16 and TRBJ1-1; possibly TRBD1 for D (5 bases). The V end lost 1 base, the J end lost 1 base, and 7 bases lay between the germline ends. Germline values: CDR1 KGHSY, CDR2 FQNENV. There are 14 residues in the CDR3. CDR3 nucleotide sequence: TGTGCCAGCAGCCAATTTGGGGGGAACACTGAAGCTTTCTTT. This sequence encodes CASSQFGGNTEAFF. Full variable domain (outside the CDR3, taken from reference TRBV16 and TRBJ1-1): GEEVAQTPKHLVRGEGQKAKLYCAPIKGHSYVFWYQQVLKNEFKFLISFQNENVFDETGMPKERFSAKCLPNSPCSLEIQATKLEDSAVYFCASSQFGGNTEAFFGQGTRLTVV.

This clonotype was detected only a few times. The chain links TRBV29-1 to TRBJ1-3, with D possibly being TRBD1 (5 bases). Germline CDR1 is SQVTM and CDR2 is ANQGSEA. Trimming left V 7 bases short and J 0 bases short, with 10 bases between. The CDR3 is 13 residues long. In nucleotides, the CDR3 is TGCAGCGCTCAGGGATTCTCTGGAAACACCATATATTTT. This sequence encodes CSAQGFSGNTIYF.